This T cell receptor (beta chain) originates from a study of OX40 agonist ivuxolimab in advanced cancers. Overall study context: Dosing consisted of intravenous ivuxolimab at 0.01 to 10 mg/kg every 2 weeks.

Germline V gene data show CDR1 as SGHVS and CDR2 as FNYEAQ. This CDR3 comprises 16 residues. V lost 5 bases to trimming and J lost 6 bases, with 21 bases between them. Assay used: immunoSEQ multiplex PCR; TCRdb lists only in-frame clones, some missing. In the table there are 65,000 to 95,000 clones, 85% to 95% of which are singletons. Regarding the study as a whole: What antigens the expanded peripheral T cells recognized was never established. On average, CD8+ T cells had more expanded clones than CD4+.

As concerns this clone: Its antigen remains unidentified.

The chain is built from TRBV7-6 and TRBJ2-3, with D tentatively TRBD1 (6 bases). The sequence was obtained from an adult with an advanced solid tumor such as melanoma, head and neck, liver or kidney cancer. The sample here was CD4+ or CD8+ T cells sorted from blood, taken in a trial of the OX40 agonist ivuxolimab. DNA for the CDR3: TGTGCCAGCAGCCCACCTCGAGGGCAGGGGCAGGATACGCAGTATTTT. This gives the protein CASSPPRGQGQDTQYF.